One and the same sample provided the 30 T cell receptor beta chains below, sequenced in a study of Ad26.COV2.S vaccination and SARS-CoV-2 variants. Profiled with immunoSEQ multiplex PCR; TCRdb holds only in-frame clones, not every one. This table has a few hundred thousand clones, about 90% appearing once. Treatment specified: around 19 received Ad26.COV2.S at low or high dose, single or two shots; five or six received placebo; per-sample allocation not given. Each sample was drawn 63 days after the first injection (of vaccine or placebo). The specimen was peripheral blood, collected in a trial of Ad26.COV2.S vaccine versus placebo. These receptors originate from a person aged 18 to 59 who received the Ad26.COV2.S COVID-19 vaccine or a placebo.

V gene TRBV18 combines with J gene TRBJ1-1; possibly TRBD1 for D (5 bases). Trimming took 3 bases from V and 1 from J, leaving 12 bases between them. Germline V gene sequence: CDR1 KGHSH, CDR2 LQKENI. The length of the CDR3 is 15 residues. Here the CDR3 DNA reads TGTGCCAGCTCACCGACTCCTGACAGGAACACTGAAGCTTTCTTT. As protein: CASSPTPDRNTEAFF.

CDR3 sequence: CASSRPRTSGSNEQFF. The CDR3 bases are TGTGCCAGCAGTCGACCCAGGACTAGCGGGAGTAATGAGCAGTTCTTC. J is TRBJ2-1 and V is TRBV6-6, with 13 bases aligning to TRBD2. The CDR3 is 16 amino acids. The junction had 8 bases not matched to a gene; V was cut back by 5 bases and J by 7 bases. CDR1 is MNHNY and CDR2 is SVGAGI in the germline V gene (reference sequence).

The genes are TRBV5-1 and TRBJ2-7; D unresolved. The CDR3 is 14 residues long. Trimming stripped 0 bases from V and 1 base from J, with 8 bases between. Germline loops: CDR1 SGHRS, CDR2 YFSETQ. The CDR3 nucleotides read TGCGCCAGCAGCTTGGTTTCCGGATCCTACGAGCAGTACTTC. Its translation: CASSLVSGSYEQYF. The whole variable domain, remainder taken from reference TRBV5-1 and TRBJ2-7, is KAGVTQTPRYLIKTRGQQVTLSCSPISGHRSVSWYQQTPGQGLQFLFEYFSETQRNKGNFPGRFSGRQFSNSRSEMNVSTLELGDSALYLCASSLVSGSYEQYFGPGTRLTVT.

The rearrangement joins TRBV7-9 to TRBJ2-1, with 12 bases fitting TRBD2. Germline-derived CDR1 and CDR2 are SEHNR and FQNEAQ (reference sequence). V lost 5 bases, J lost 9 bases, and 11 bases stayed unmatched. This CDR3 region has 16 residues. The CDR3 is CASSTGTSGYSVEQFF. The CDR3 DNA reads as TGTGCCAGCAGCACCGGGACTAGCGGGTACAGTGTTGAGCAGTTCTTC. Variable domain in full (rest from reference TRBV7-9 and TRBJ2-1): DTGVSQNPRHKITKRGQNVTFRCDPISEHNRLYWYRQTLGQGPEFLTYFQNEAQLEKSRLLSDRFSAERPKGSFSTLEIQRTEQGDSAMYLCASSTGTSGYSVEQFFGPGTRLTVL.

The chain employs TRBV11-2 and TRBJ2-5; TRBD2 agrees at 8 bases. V trimming: 5 bases; J trimming: 2 bases; junction bases outside the gene matches: 7. Germline lookup yields CDR1 SGHAT and CDR2 FQNNGV. CDR3 size: 15 residues. The CDR3 loop reads CASSLGAGEQETQYF. CDR3 coding DNA: TGTGCCAGCAGCCTAGGAGCGGGGGAACAAGAGACCCAGTACTTC.

Of note for this clone: Other DNA sequences in this specimen translate into the identical CDR3. The chain employs TRBV9 and TRBJ2-7; perhaps D is TRBD1 or TRBD2 (5 bases each). The CDR3 consists of 14 residues. Germline CDR1 and CDR2: SGDLS and YYNGEE. V shed 0 bases and J shed 2 bases, with 9 bases lying between them. CDR3 bases: TGTGCCAGCAGCGTAGGGGGGACCCCCTACGAGCAGTACTTC. This gives the protein CASSVGGTPYEQYF.

The CDR3 sequence is CASSTTSVETQYF. The CDR3 DNA is TGTGCCAGCAGCACAACTAGCGTTGAGACCCAGTACTTC. This chain connects TRBV7-2 to TRBJ2-5; 7 bases line up with TRBD2. There are 13 residues in the CDR3. The V and J ends lost 5 bases and 5 bases, in that order; junction bases with no gene match: 5. CDR1 and CDR2 from the germline V gene are SGHTA and FQGNSA.

The chain joins TRBV15 to TRBJ1-5; TRBD1 agrees at 7 bases. The J segment lost 0 bases and the V segment lost 5 bases, leaving 10 bases of the junction unmatched. Germline CDR1 and CDR2: LNHNV and YYDKDF (reference sequence). CDR3 size: 17 residues. CDR3 region: CATSATTGHHSNQPQHF. CDR3 coding DNA: TGTGCCACCAGCGCGACGACAGGGCACCATAGCAATCAGCCCCAGCATTTT.

The rearrangement joins TRBV18 to TRBJ1-3; maybe TRBD1 (5 bases). Per germline, CDR1 KGHSH and CDR2 LQKENI. The CDR3 is 16 amino acids. V dropped 0 bases and J dropped 0 bases, with 9 bases sitting between them. As DNA, the CDR3 is TGTGCCAGCTCACCACCGGGACGGAGCTCTGGAAACACCATATATTTT. Protein: CASSPPGRSSGNTIYF.

The chain has TRBV6-5 and TRBJ2-7; maybe TRBD2 (5 bases). The V end lost 9 bases, the J end lost 7 bases, and 25 bases lay between the germline ends. Germline V CDR1 and CDR2: MNHEY, SVGAGI. The CDR3 consists of 15 residues. CDR3 protein: CASGEPLKWEQEQYF. Written as DNA, the CDR3 is TGTGCCAGTGGGGAGCCCCTAAAATGGGAGCAGGAGCAGTACTTC.

The V gene is TRBV3-1 (or the pseudogene TRBV3-2), the J gene TRBJ2-3; no reliable D call. There are 16 residues in the CDR3. Germline V gene lookup returns CDR1 LGHDT and CDR2 YNNKEL (reference sequence). V was clipped by 1 base and J by 1 base, with 12 bases between them. The CDR3 sequence: CASSQGGPAGTDTQYF. DNA of the CDR3: TGTGCCAGCAGCCAAGGAGGACCAGCCGGCACAGATACGCAGTATTTT.

The gene calls are TRBV18 and TRBJ2-1, with D uncertain. The CDR3 length is 16 residues. V was clipped by 9 bases and J by 0 bases, with 18 bases between them. Germline V gene lookup returns CDR1 KGHSH and CDR2 LQKENI. CDR3 DNA: TGTGCCAGTCAACTCACCGGCGGTAGCTCCTACAATGAGCAGTTCTTC. Its translation is CASQLTGGSSYNEQFF.

This sequence joins TRBV5-1 and TRBJ2-5; a possible D gene is TRBD1 (7 bases). The germline V gene has CDR1 SGHRS and CDR2 YFSETQ. The V end lost 2 bases, the J end lost 5 bases, and 10 bases lay between the germline ends. This CDR3 is 13 amino acids long. For the CDR3, the DNA is TGCGCCAGCAGCTTACAGGGGAGGGAGACCCAGTACTTC. This codes for CASSLQGRETQYF.

The gene calls are TRBV12-3 or TRBV12-4 and TRBJ2-1; D may be TRBD1 (5 bases). The CDR3 runs 13 residues. V was shortened by 5 bases and J by 4 bases, with 9 bases between the two germline ends. CDR3 DNA sequence: TGTGCCAGCAGTCCAAGGACATACAATGAGCAGTTCTTC. Translation: CASSPRTYNEQFF.

This sequence joins TRBV5-4 and TRBJ2-5; D might be TRBD1 (6 bases). The V gene's germline CDR1 is SGHNT and CDR2 YYREEE (reference sequence). This CDR3 region has 14 residues. The V gene lost 3 bases and the J gene lost 2 bases, with 11 bases spanning the gap. CDR3 coding DNA: TGTGCCAGCAGCTCCGGACAGACACAAGAGACCCAGTACTTC. It is translated as CASSSGQTQETQYF.

V gene TRBV6-5 combines with J gene TRBJ2-6; unclear D gene. The CDR3 is 15 residues long. Germline V gives CDR1 MNHEY, CDR2 SVGAGI. V was cut by 5 bases and J by 1 base, with 9 bases left in between. As DNA, the CDR3 is TGTGCCAGCAGTCCTGTACGATCTGGGGCCAACGTCCTGACTTTC. Its protein product is CASSPVRSGANVLTF.

The chain joins TRBV27 to TRBJ1-4, with no clear D. CDR3 size: 14 residues. V lost 5 bases and J 8 bases, leaving 15 bases between the germline ends. Germline V gene data show CDR1 as MNHEY and CDR2 as SMNVEV (reference sequence). The CDR3 here is CASSLNREAEKLFF. In nucleotides, the CDR3 is TGTGCCAGCAGTCTTAATCGGGAGGCCGAAAAACTGTTTTTT.

The V call is TRBV28, the J call TRBJ2-3; 13 positions match TRBD2. Germline CDR1 reads MDHEN; CDR2 reads SYDVKM. V gave up 5 bases and J gave up 2 bases; unmatched junction bases: 7. The CDR3 spans 17 residues. For the CDR3, the DNA is TGTGCCAGCAGTCCACTAGCGGGAGGGCCCTCCACAGATACGCAGTATTTT. Its translation: CASSPLAGGPSTDTQYF. The entire variable domain, with the rest obtained from reference TRBV28 and TRBJ2-3, is as follows: DVKVTQSSRYLVKRTGEKVFLECVQDMDHENMFWYRQDPGLGLRLIYFSYDVKMKEKGDIPEGYSVSREKKERFSLILESASTNQTSMYLCASSPLAGGPSTDTQYFGPGTRLTVL.

The chain carries TRBV7-3 and TRBJ2-3; 12 bases fit TRBD2. Losses at the gene ends were 4 bases for V and 0 bases for J; bases not matched to a gene: 5. The germline gives CDR1 SGHTA, CDR2 FQGTGA. The CDR3 spans 17 residues. This CDR3 reads CASSSRTSGTSTDTQYF. The CDR3 coding sequence is TGTGCCAGCAGCTCCCGGACTAGCGGGACAAGCACAGATACGCAGTATTTT.

This chain connects TRBV5-1 to TRBJ2-7; TRBD1 matches at 7 bases. J gave up 3 bases and V 0 bases, and 6 bases lay outside the gene matches. CDR3 length: 15 amino acids. Germline CDR1 SGHRS, CDR2 YFSETQ. CDR3 in amino acids: CASSLEQGLYYEQYF. CDR3 nucleotide sequence: TGCGCCAGCAGCTTGGAACAGGGGTTATACTACGAGCAGTACTTC. Looking up the rest from reference TRBV5-1 and TRBJ2-7 gives the full variable domain: KAGVTQTPRYLIKTRGQQVTLSCSPISGHRSVSWYQQTPGQGLQFLFEYFSETQRNKGNFPGRFSGRQFSNSRSEMNVSTLELGDSALYLCASSLEQGLYYEQYFGPGTRLTVT.

V gene TRBV3-1 (or the pseudogene TRBV3-2) combines with J gene TRBJ1-2; D possibly corresponds to TRBD1 (6 bases). This CDR3 spans 16 amino acids. Germline V gene lookup returns CDR1 LGHDT and CDR2 YNNKEL (reference sequence). V shed 4 bases and J shed 4 bases, with 19 bases lying between them. CDR3 DNA: TGTGCCAGCAGCCCCAGGGGCAGCGAGGGGTTCTATGGCTACACCTTC. It yields the protein CASSPRGSEGFYGYTF.

This rearrangement joins TRBV5-4 to TRBJ2-3, with a weak D call TRBD1 (6 bases). V lost 2 bases and J lost 1, with 11 bases in between. CDR3 length: 15 residues. CDR1 is SGHNT, CDR2 YYREEE, per germline (reference sequence). The CDR3 region is CASSLGGRGTDTQYF. The DNA for the CDR3 is TGTGCCAGCAGCTTAGGGGGTCGGGGCACAGATACGCAGTATTTT. Supplemented by reference TRBV5-4 and TRBJ2-3, the full variable domain reads ETGVTQSPTHLIKTRGQQVTLRCSSQSGHNTVSWYQQALGQGPQFIFQYYREEENGRGNFPPRFSGLQFPNYSSELNVNALELDDSALYLCASSLGGRGTDTQYFGPGTRLTVL.

CDR3 in DNA: TGTGCCAGCAGTGAATGGGACAGGTCACCTTACAATGAGCAGTTCTTC. Translation gives CASSEWDRSPYNEQFF. This chain links TRBV6-1 with TRBJ2-1; 8 bases are shared with TRBD1. Germline-derived CDR1 and CDR2 are MNHNS and SASEGT. The CDR3 extends over 16 amino acids. V trimming: 2 bases; J trimming: 4 bases; junction bases outside the gene matches: 7.

The rearrangement links TRBV27 to TRBJ2-1; tentative D call: TRBD1 (6 bases). Germline lookup yields CDR1 MNHEY and CDR2 SMNVEV (reference sequence). CDR3 length equals 17 residues. V dropped 3 bases and J dropped 5 bases, with 20 bases sitting between them. CDR3 region: CASSLPRRDTLHNEQFF. The DNA for the CDR3 is TGTGCCAGCAGTTTGCCACGCCGGGACACCCTACACAATGAGCAGTTCTTC.

This rearrangement joins TRBV6-5 to TRBJ2-1; 11 nucleotides agree with TRBD2. Trimming at V came to 6 bases and at J to 2 bases, leaving 3 bases not matched to a gene. CDR1 is MNHEY, CDR2 SVGAGI, per germline. This CDR3 contains 15 residues. CDR3 nucleotide sequence: TGTGCCAGCAGCCAGACTAGCGGGACCTACAATGAGCAGTTCTTC. Translated: CASSQTSGTYNEQFF.

V gene TRBV30 combines with J gene TRBJ1-2; no definite D call. Deletions cut 2 bases from V and 4 bases from J, with 17 bases between. Germline V gene data show CDR1 as GTSNPN and CDR2 as SVGIG (reference sequence). The CDR3 sequence is 15 residues long. CDR3 coding DNA: TGTGCCTGGAGTCCCTATCCCGGGAACGTCTATGGCTACACCTTC. Translation gives CAWSPYPGNVYGYTF.

The chain combines TRBV11-2 with TRBJ2-2, with TRBD2 matching over 10 bases. The CDR3 is made up of 17 amino acids. V shed 2 bases, J shed 0 bases, and the junction held 3 bases outside the gene matches. Germline values: CDR1 SGHAT, CDR2 FQNNGV. The CDR3 DNA reads as TGTGCCAGCAGCTTACCTAGCGGGGGCGCGAACACCGGGGAGCTGTTTTTT. Its translation is CASSLPSGGANTGELFF.

This chain uses TRBV19 with TRBJ1-1; TRBD1 is a possible D gene (5 bases). Per germline, CDR1 LNHDA and CDR2 SQIVND (reference sequence). The V and J ends lost 2 bases and 5 bases respectively, with 21 bases between them. The CDR3 sequence is 17 residues long. DNA for the CDR3: TGTGCCAGTAGTATAAGGGGACCGACAGCTGGATTGACTGAAGCTTTCTTT. Protein product: CASSIRGPTAGLTEAFF.

This clone appeared once. The genes are TRBV11-3 and TRBJ2-3; D remains ambiguous. The germline CDR1 and CDR2 sequences are SGHNT and YENEEA. V lost 2 bases to trimming and J lost 0 bases, with 9 bases between them. This CDR3 spans 15 amino acids. The CDR3 DNA reads as TGTGCCAGCAGCTTAAGGGTTGGGAGCACAGATACGCAGTATTTT. Amino acid sequence: CASSLRVGSTDTQYF.

The chain joins TRBV28 to TRBJ2-5, with D possibly TRBD2 on 5 matching bases. The germline CDR1 and CDR2 sequences are MDHEN and SYDVKM. The CDR3 has 15 amino acids. With 7 bases removed from V and 3 bases from J, the gap between germline ends came to 18 bases. The CDR3 sequence is CASIQIRGSEETQYF. The DNA of the CDR3 is TGTGCCAGCATTCAAATCCGGGGATCAGAAGAGACCCAGTACTTC.